The clone carrying this T cell receptor beta chain has more than one count but fewer than ten. This specimen comes from a study of molecular identifiers for immune sequencing clone quantification. J lost 7 bases, V lost 8 bases, and 12 bases had no gene match. The CDR3 runs to 15 residues. The authors gated naive CD8 T cells as CD8+CD4-CCR7+CD45RA+ for sorting. TCRdb used MiXCR to reprocess the PCR reads, holding one entry per CDR3 protein. The repertoire holds about 510,000 distinct CDR3 sequences, with about a fifth as singletons. Sequenced sample: naive CD8+ T cells from blood, with Jurkat cell RNA spiked in. Subset given: FACS-sorted CD8+CD4-CCR7+CD45RA+ naive T cells. The source of this sequence is a human donor in good health. Some libraries in this study had Jurkat cell RNA spiked in. The chain has TRBV12-3 or TRBV12-4 and TRBJ2-1, with 9 bases matching TRBD2. The CDR3 nucleotides are TGTGCCAGCTCCTTTTCGGCGGGAGGGCGTAATGAGCAGTTCTTC. Encoded protein: CASSFSAGGRNEQFF.